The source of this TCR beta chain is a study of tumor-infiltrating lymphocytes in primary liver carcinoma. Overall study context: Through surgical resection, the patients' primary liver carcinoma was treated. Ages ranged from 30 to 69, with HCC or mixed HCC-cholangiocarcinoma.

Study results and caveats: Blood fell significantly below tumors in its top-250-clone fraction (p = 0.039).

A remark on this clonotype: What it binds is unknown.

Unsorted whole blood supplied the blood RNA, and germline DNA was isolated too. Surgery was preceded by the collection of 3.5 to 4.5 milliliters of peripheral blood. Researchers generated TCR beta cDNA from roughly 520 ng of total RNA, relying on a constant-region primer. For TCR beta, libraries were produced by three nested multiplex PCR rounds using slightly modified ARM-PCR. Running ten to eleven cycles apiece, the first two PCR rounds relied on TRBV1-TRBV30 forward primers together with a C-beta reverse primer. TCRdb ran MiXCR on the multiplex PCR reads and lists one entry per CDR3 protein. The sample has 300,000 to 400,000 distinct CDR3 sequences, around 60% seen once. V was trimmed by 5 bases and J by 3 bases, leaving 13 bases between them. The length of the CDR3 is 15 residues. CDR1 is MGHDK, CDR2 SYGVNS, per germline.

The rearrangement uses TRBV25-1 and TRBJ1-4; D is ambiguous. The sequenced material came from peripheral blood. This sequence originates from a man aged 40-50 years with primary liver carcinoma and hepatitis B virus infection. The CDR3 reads CASSPSKGSNEKLFF. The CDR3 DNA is TGTGCCAGCAGTCCCTCCAAGGGATCTAATGAAAAACTGTTTTTT.